In this sample, the clone carrying this T cell receptor (beta chain) turned up many times. TCRdb reprocessed the 5' RACE reads via MiXCR and lists one record per CDR3 protein. Counted here are more than 75,000 distinct CDR3 sequences, about 4.5% occurring once; the ten biggest clones make up roughly 5.6%. These data come from a study of neurological immune-mediated disorders. Looking at the study overall: The disease course was relapsing-remitting in around 30 and secondary progressive in about 9% of the roughly 35 multiple sclerosis patients.

Noted time point: longitudinal time-point 3. The CDR3 sequence is 14 residues long. Germline CDR1 reads SGHRS; CDR2 reads YFSETQ. V was clipped by 4 bases and J by 3 bases; unmatched bases: 6. The chain links TRBV5-1 to TRBJ2-7; 8 bases are shared with TRBD2. The receptor comes from a woman aged 55-70 years with multiple sclerosis. The sequencing input was PBMCs. DNA for the CDR3: TGCGCCAGCAGCGCCGGGACTAGTGGCTACGAGCAGTACTTC. Amino acids: CASSAGTSGYEQYF.